This entry lists 15 T cell receptor beta chains sequenced from one sample in a study of T cells expressing NK-cell markers. From the 5' RACE reads, TCRdb lists one entry per CDR3 protein and no DNA. Recorded for this sample: 300,000 to 450,000 distinct CDR3 sequences. Sequencing was done on a sample of blood T cells: a sorted CD56 or NKG2C T cell subset, CD4+ or CD8+ T cells, or bulk PBMC T cells (not recorded which). The receptors stem from a man aged 18 to 69 in good health.

V usage is TRBV14 and J usage is TRBJ1-2; TCRdb lists TRBD1, though no DNA is available to test this call. This CDR3 spans 19 amino acids. In germline, CDR1 is SGHDN, CDR2 FVKESK. The chain's CDR3 is CASSHFPGQGANLNYGYTF.

The chain employs TRBV5-1 and TRBJ1-1. The CDR3 length is 16 residues. CDR1 SGHRS and CDR2 YFSETQ come from the germline V gene. CDR3: CASSLFIGTANTEAFF.

The CDR3 spells CSARDKGQGPEAFF. This chain uses TRBV20-1 with TRBJ1-1; TCRdb calls TRBD1, which cannot be checked without DNA. CDR3 length equals 14 residues. Germline assignment: CDR1 DFQATT and CDR2 SNEGSKA (reference sequence).

The rearrangement joins TRBV6-5 to TRBJ2-7; the TRBD1 assignment by TCRdb is unverifiable without DNA. Germline V lookup: CDR1 MNHEY, CDR2 SVGAGI. The CDR3 sequence is 19 residues long. The CDR3 region is CASSSRTGRLLFRLYEQYF.

The chain employs TRBV20-1 and TRBJ2-1; the D call of TRBD2 rests on TCRdb alone, since no DNA is present to check it. The CDR3 loop spans 14 amino acids. CDR1 is DFQATT, CDR2 SNEGSKA, per germline (reference sequence). The CDR3 spells CSASASGGALEQFF.

The genes are TRBV28 and TRBJ2-3; TCRdb lists TRBD2, though no DNA is available to test this call. Germline V lookup: CDR1 MDHEN, CDR2 SYDVKM. CDR3 size: 19 residues. The CDR3 spells CASSGELAGRPLGTDTQYF.

V usage is TRBV6-1 and J usage is TRBJ1-2; TCRdb indicates TRBD1, and absent DNA this call remains unverified. Germline V gene lookup returns CDR1 MNHNS and CDR2 SASEGT. This CDR3 is 15 amino acids long. The CDR3 region is CASSGRDRALGGYTF.

The chain employs TRBV5-6 and TRBJ2-6; TCRdb picks TRBD1, but there is no DNA to check that call. The CDR3 runs 17 residues. Germline lookup yields CDR1 SGHDT and CDR2 YYEEEE. CDR3 protein: CASSQPGHLSGANVLTF.

CDR3 protein: CASRTRFTSGGADTQYF. This sequence joins TRBV5-1 and TRBJ2-3; TCRdb gives TRBD2 as the D gene, but with no DNA this cannot be confirmed. Germline values: CDR1 SGHRS, CDR2 YFSETQ. The CDR3 runs 17 residues.

The CDR3 region is CASSLDFASKIGELFF. The chain has TRBV11-2 and TRBJ2-2. CDR3 length: 16 amino acids. Germline CDR1 SGHAT, CDR2 FQNNGV.

The gene calls are TRBV5-1 and TRBJ1-2. From germline, CDR1 is SGHRS and CDR2 YFSETQ. The CDR3 runs to 15 residues. This CDR3 reads CASSLELPENYGYTF.

The chain recombines TRBV6-1 with TRBJ1-6; no DNA is available, so the TRBD1 call from TCRdb remains unchecked. Germline loops: CDR1 MNHNS, CDR2 SASEGT. This CDR3 contains 17 residues. Here the CDR3 reads CASSPRTGVSYNSPLHF.

The chain combines TRBV6-2 or TRBV6-3 with TRBJ2-7. CDR3 size: 12 residues. Germline loops: CDR1 MNHEY, CDR2 SVGEGT. The CDR3 reads CASRSDNYELYF.

The chain recombines TRBV20-1 with TRBJ1-5; TCRdb picks TRBD1, but there is no DNA to check that call. The CDR3 is 13 residues long. Germline CDR1 is DFQATT and CDR2 is SNEGSKA (reference sequence). The chain's CDR3 is CSARGQGVGAQHF.

The gene calls are TRBV6-1 and TRBJ1-5. CDR1 MNHNS and CDR2 SASEGT come from the germline V gene. The CDR3 consists of 13 residues. CDR3 in amino acids: CASRRVGGQPQHF.